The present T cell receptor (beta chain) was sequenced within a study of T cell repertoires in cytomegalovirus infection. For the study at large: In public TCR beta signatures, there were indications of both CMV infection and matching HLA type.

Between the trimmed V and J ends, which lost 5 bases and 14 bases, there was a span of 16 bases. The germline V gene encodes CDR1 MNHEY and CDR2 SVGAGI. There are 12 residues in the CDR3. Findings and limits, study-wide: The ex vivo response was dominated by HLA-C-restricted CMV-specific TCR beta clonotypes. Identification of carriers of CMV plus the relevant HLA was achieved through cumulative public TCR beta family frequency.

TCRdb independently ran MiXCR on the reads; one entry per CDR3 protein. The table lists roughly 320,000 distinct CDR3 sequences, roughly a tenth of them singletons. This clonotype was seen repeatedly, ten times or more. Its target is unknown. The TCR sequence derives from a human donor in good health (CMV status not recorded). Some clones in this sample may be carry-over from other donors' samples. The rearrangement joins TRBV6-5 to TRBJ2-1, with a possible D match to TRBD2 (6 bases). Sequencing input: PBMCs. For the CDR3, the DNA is TGTGCCAGCAGTCCCTCGGCGGGGAAGGAGTTCTTC. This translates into CASSPSAGKEFF.